This T cell receptor (beta chain) is drawn from a study of blood T cell repertoires in COVID-19. In the study overall: The study drew acute and convalescent COVID-19 samples from the United States, Italy and Spain.

Produced via immunoSEQ multiplex PCR; TCRdb's table is partial and in-frame only. The sample has about 130,000 clones, roughly 83% seen once. V lost 3 bases and J lost 0, with 15 bases in between. CDR1 is PRHDT, CDR2 FYEKMQ, per germline (reference sequence). CDR3 length: 17 amino acids. Individuals aged about 18 to 95 years were recruited from about two dozen US areas. Recovered Cohort 3 donors showed two negative PCRs, clearance, or symptom resolution. The sequence came from a man in his forties or fifties who had recovered from COVID-19. The sequencing sample was made of PBMCs or T cells enriched from blood (not recorded which). This chain uses TRBV13 with TRBJ2-4; possibly TRBD2 for D (6 bases). In DNA, the CDR3 is TGTGCCAGCAGCTTCGGAAGCGGGCGGGTAGCCAAAAACATTCAGTACTTC. It codes for CASSFGSGRVAKNIQYF.